This record concerns one T cell receptor (beta chain) sequence. Antigen unknown. The source of the sample is a study of cytomegalovirus exposure and HLA in healthy donors. General study results and limits: In a later analysis, TCR beta V- and J-gene trimming was associated with a missense DCLRE1C variant. Equally common other TCR beta chains were less clonally expanded than HLA-associated ones, a later analysis found.

Researchers ran the PCR with 60 Vbeta and 13 Jbeta primers. Measured with immunoSEQ multiplex PCR; TCRdb has only the in-frame clones, and not every one. Its clone listing holds 150,000 to 200,000 clones. This CDR3 comprises 16 residues. Looked up from germline, CDR1 is GTSNPN and CDR2 is SVGIG (reference sequence). After removal of 3 bases from V and 2 bases from J, the junction contained 9 bases not matched to a gene. The source of this sequence is a woman younger than 30 in good health and CMV-seropositive. The chain uses TRBV30 and TRBJ1-3, with 8 bases aligning to TRBD1. The sequenced sample was PBMCs. CDR3 residues: CAWRVTGESAGNTIYF. CDR3 DNA sequence: TGTGCCTGGAGGGTGACAGGGGAGTCTGCTGGAAACACCATATATTTT.